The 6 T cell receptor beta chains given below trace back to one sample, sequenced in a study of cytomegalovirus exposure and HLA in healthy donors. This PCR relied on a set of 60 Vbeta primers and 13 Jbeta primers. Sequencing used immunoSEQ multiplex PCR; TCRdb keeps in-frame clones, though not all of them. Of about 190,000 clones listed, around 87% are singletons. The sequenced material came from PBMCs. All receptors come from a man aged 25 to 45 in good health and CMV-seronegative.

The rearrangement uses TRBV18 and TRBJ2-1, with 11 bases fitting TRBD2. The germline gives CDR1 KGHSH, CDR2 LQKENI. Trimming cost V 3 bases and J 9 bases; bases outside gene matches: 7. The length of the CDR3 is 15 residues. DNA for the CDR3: TGTGCCAGCTCACCGGCGGCTAGCGGGGGGACTGAGCAGTTCTTC. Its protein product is CASSPAASGGTEQFF.

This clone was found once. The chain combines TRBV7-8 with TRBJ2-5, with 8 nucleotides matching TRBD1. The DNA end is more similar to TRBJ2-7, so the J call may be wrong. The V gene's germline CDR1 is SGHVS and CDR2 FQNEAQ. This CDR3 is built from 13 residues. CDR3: CASSVGQDYEQYF. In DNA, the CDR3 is TGTGCCAGCAGCGTGGGACAGGACTACGAGCAGTACTTC.

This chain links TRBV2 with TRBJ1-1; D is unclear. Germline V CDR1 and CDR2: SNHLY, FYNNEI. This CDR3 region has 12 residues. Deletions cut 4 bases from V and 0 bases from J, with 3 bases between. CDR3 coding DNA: TGTGCCAGCAGTGGCGTGAACACTGAAGCTTTCTTT. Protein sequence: CASSGVNTEAFF.

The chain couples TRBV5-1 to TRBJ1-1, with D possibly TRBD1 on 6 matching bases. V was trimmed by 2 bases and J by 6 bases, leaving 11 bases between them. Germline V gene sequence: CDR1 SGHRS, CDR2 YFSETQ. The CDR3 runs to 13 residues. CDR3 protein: CASSFGRGSEAFF. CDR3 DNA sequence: TGCGCCAGCAGCTTTGGCAGGGGTTCTGAAGCTTTCTTT.

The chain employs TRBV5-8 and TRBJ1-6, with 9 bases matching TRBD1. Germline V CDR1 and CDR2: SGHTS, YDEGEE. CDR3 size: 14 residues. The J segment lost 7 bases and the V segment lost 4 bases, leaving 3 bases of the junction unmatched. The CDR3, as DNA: TGTGCCAGCAGCCAGGACAGGGGAAATTCACCCCTCCACTTT. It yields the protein CASSQDRGNSPLHF.

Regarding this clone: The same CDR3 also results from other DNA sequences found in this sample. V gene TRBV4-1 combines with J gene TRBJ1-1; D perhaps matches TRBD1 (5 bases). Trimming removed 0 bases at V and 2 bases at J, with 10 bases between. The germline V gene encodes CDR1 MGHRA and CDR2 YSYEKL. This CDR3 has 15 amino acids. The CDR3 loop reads CASSQDPGLNTEAFF. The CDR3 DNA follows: TGCGCCAGCAGCCAAGATCCAGGGCTTAACACTGAAGCTTTCTTT.